Listed below are T cell receptor beta chains from one sample, sequenced in a study of blood T cells in healthy people across ages. Each CDR3 protein gets one entry after TCRdb re-called the 5' RACE reads with MiXCR. The table lists over 1,500,000 distinct CDR3 sequences, roughly 50% of them singletons. The sequencing input was blood. These receptors all stem from a woman aged 40 to 50 in good health. Each CDR3 is given with its conserved first and last residue. A D gene is named only where the DNA matches it firmly. Where a row states a size, it is once, few, many or the class of an expanded clone; other rows omit it.

D	V	size	J	CDR3	DNA
-	TRBV7-2	-	TRBJ2-4	CASSLEFGLAKNIQYF	TGTGCCAGCAGCTTAGAGTTCGGCCTAGCCAAAAACATTCAGTACTTC
-	TRBV29-1	-	TRBJ2-1	CSMGRRSYNEQFF	TGCAGCATGGGACGCCGCTCCTACAATGAGCAGTTCTTC
-	TRBV29-1	few	TRBJ2-7	CSVGGGPLSSYEQYF	TGCAGCGTTGGGGGGGGCCCTCTAAGCTCCTACGAGCAGTACTTC
TRBD2	TRBV7-3	-	TRBJ2-1	CASSLELAVTNEQFF	TGTGCCAGCAGCTTAGAGCTAGCGGTAACCAATGAGCAGTTCTTC
-	TRBV6-4	once	TRBJ2-7	CASSEGLAFYNEQYF	TGTGCCAGCAGTGAGGGGCTAGCGTTCTACAATGAGCAGTACTTC
-	TRBV20-1	-	TRBJ2-5	CSATGEGETQYF	TGCAGCGCCACAGGGGAGGGAGAGACCCAGTACTTC
-	TRBV13	-	TRBJ2-5	CASSHGDGETQYF	TGTGCCAGCAGCCATGGGGACGGCGAGACCCAGTACTTC
TRBD1	TRBV24-1	-	TRBJ2-5	CATSALAGDREVNLETQYF	TGTGCCACCAGTGCCCTTGCCGGGGACAGGGAAGTTAATTTGGAGACCCAGTACTTC
-	TRBV7-8	few	TRBJ2-3	CASSPAGSDTQYF	TGTGCCAGCAGCCCGGCTGGGTCTGATACGCAGTATTTT
-	TRBV4-1	-	TRBJ1-6	CASSQVGQADNSPLHF	TGCGCCAGCAGCCAAGTCGGCCAGGCCGATAATTCACCCCTCCACTTT
TRBD1	TRBV24-1	-	TRBJ1-4	CATSDLSSASGTGKRATNEKLFF	TGTGCCACCAGTGATTTGTCATCGGCTTCCGGGACAGGGAAGCGCGCAACCAATGAAAAACTGTTTTTT
-	TRBV14	-	TRBJ2-1	CASSHSTEHEQFF	TGTGCCAGCAGCCATAGCACAGAACATGAGCAGTTCTTC
TRBD2	TRBV5-1	few	TRBJ2-5	CASSSNRRLAGIETQYF	TGCGCCAGCAGCTCCAATCGACGACTAGCGGGGATTGAGACCCAGTACTTC
TRBD2	TRBV6-6	-	TRBJ2-3	CASRQTSGGTRDTQYF	TGTGCCAGCAGGCAGACTAGCGGGGGTACCCGGGATACGCAGTATTTT
-	TRBV7-2	-	TRBJ2-3	CASSPGRGLYTQYF	TGTGCCAGCAGCCCGGGACGGGGGCTCTATACGCAGTATTTT
TRBD1	TRBV24-1	-	TRBJ2-1	CATSDPGTGHNEQFF	TGTGCCACCAGTGATCCCGGGACAGGACACAATGAGCAGTTCTTC
TRBD2	TRBV20-1	-	TRBJ2-5	CSARPGLAGEETQYF	TGCAGTGCTAGGCCGGGACTAGCGGGGGAAGAGACCCAGTACTTC
-	TRBV20-1	few	TRBJ1-5	CSARDQMGLKGHF	TGCAGTGCTAGAGATCAGATGGGTCTCAAGGGGCATTTT
TRBD1	TRBV29-1	few	TRBJ2-3	CSVRTGVSTDTQYF	TGCAGCGTTCGGACAGGAGTTAGCACAGATACGCAGTATTTT
TRBD2	TRBV7-6	-	TRBJ2-3	CASSSHGGTSSTDTQYF	TGTGCCAGCAGCTCGCACGGGGGGACCTCTAGCACAGATACGCAGTATTTT
TRBD1	TRBV5-1	-	TRBJ2-1	CAGSLGTGHGEQFF	TGCGCCGGCAGCTTGGGGACAGGGCACGGTGAGCAGTTCTTC
TRBD1	TRBV7-3	few	TRBJ2-5	CASSPRGRTGETQYF	TGTGCCAGCAGCCCTCGGGGCAGGACAGGAGAGACCCAGTACTTC
-	TRBV20-1	once	TRBJ1-1	CSADPGGGNTEAFF	TGCAGTGCTGACCCGGGGGGAGGGAACACTGAAGCTTTCTTT
TRBD2	TRBV20-1	-	TRBJ2-1	CSAALRLAGGNEQFF	TGCAGTGCCGCATTGCGGCTAGCGGGGGGTAATGAGCAGTTCTTC
TRBD1	TRBV20-1	-	TRBJ2-5	CSARIETGAGETQYF	TGCAGTGCTAGGATAGAAACAGGGGCCGGGGAGACCCAGTACTTC
-	TRBV28	-	TRBJ1-5	CASSLSTEGFNQPQHF	TGTGCCAGCAGTTTATCAACCGAGGGATTCAATCAGCCCCAGCATTTT
TRBD1	TRBV20-1	-	TRBJ2-3	CSATHRDRGTDTQYF	TGCAGTGCGACCCACCGGGACAGGGGCACAGATACGCAGTATTTT
-	TRBV28	-	TRBJ1-5	CASSSWTADSNQPQHF	TGTGCCAGCAGTTCATGGACGGCTGATAGCAATCAGCCCCAGCATTTT
TRBD2	TRBV4-1	-	TRBJ2-7	CASSQPGLAAHEQYF	TGCGCCAGCAGCCAACCGGGACTAGCGGCCCACGAGCAGTACTTC
-	TRBV20-1	-	TRBJ1-2	CSASPPDGNYGYTF	TGCAGTGCTAGCCCTCCAGACGGGAACTATGGCTACACCTTC
-	TRBV28	few	TRBJ2-3	CASSPPRGSTDTQYF	TGTGCCAGCAGTCCCCCCCGCGGGAGCACAGATACGCAGTATTTT